The T cell receptor beta chain under discussion was sequenced for a study of control samples from healthy donors and cancer patients. V was pared by 0 bases and J by 0 bases, with 9 bases between. Germline V gene data show CDR1 as LGHDT and CDR2 as YNNKEL (reference sequence). This CDR3 spans 16 amino acids. Method: immunoSEQ multiplex PCR; TCRdb's copy keeps in-frame clones and lacks some. The table has roughly 130,000 clones, around 96% seen once; the top ten hold 3.6%. This rearrangement joins TRBV3-1 (or the pseudogene TRBV3-2) to TRBJ1-5; D not resolved. Sample: blood. The TCR comes from a man aged 30 to 45 in good health. The CDR3 here is CASSQDVPSSNQPQHF. The CDR3 DNA is TGTGCCAGCAGCCAAGACGTACCTAGTAGCAATCAGCCCCAGCATTTT.